Shown below are 10 T cell receptor beta chains from a single sample sequenced in a study of blood T cell repertoires in COVID-19 (dated by TCRdb to the early 2020s). Library construction relied on the immunoSEQ multiplex PCR assay. What TCRdb holds here is the immuneACCESS table cut down to in-frame rearrangements. Part of the clones is not present; checked against another copy, under half of the missing clones reflect an unresolved V gene, and the others are unexplained. The sample profile shows 50,000 to 75,000 clones; 90% to 95% of them were found once. Around 9.4% of the sample is held by the ten biggest clonotypes. Material for sequencing was peripheral blood. The receptors stem from a human donor in a cohort sampled during active COVID-19.

V and J are TRBV6-6 and TRBJ2-3, with a weak D call TRBD2 (6 bases). The germline V and J ends were trimmed by 6 bases and 0 bases, with 13 bases remaining between them. The CDR3 is 15 amino acids. Germline CDR1 and CDR2: MNHNY and SVGAGI (reference sequence). The CDR3 nucleotides are TGTGCCAGCAGCGTAGCGGAGACTAGCACAGATACGCAGTATTTT. Its protein is CASSVAETSTDTQYF.

The gene calls are TRBV6-6 and TRBJ1-2, with a weak D call TRBD1 (6 bases). V lost 10 bases and J 4 bases, leaving 19 bases between the germline ends. The CDR3 runs 14 residues. Germline V gives CDR1 MNHNY, CDR2 SVGAGI (reference sequence). The CDR3 sequence is CAIPDRSLSYGYTF. The CDR3 nucleotides read TGTGCCATCCCGGACAGATCCTTGAGCTATGGCTACACCTTC.

The chain carries TRBV19 and TRBJ1-5; TRBD1 might be the D (5 bases). This CDR3 is 16 amino acids long. The V end was cut by 8 bases, the J end by 4 bases, with 21 bases between. Germline CDR1 and CDR2: LNHDA and SQIVND (reference sequence). Here the CDR3 reads CASSAGGGGRNQPQHF. CDR3 coding DNA: TGTGCCAGTTCCGCCGGGGGTGGGGGACGGAATCAGCCCCAGCATTTT.

This sequence joins TRBV7-3 and TRBJ1-5; 11 bases are a match to TRBD1. J lost 5 bases, V lost 5 bases, and 2 bases had no gene match. The germline gives CDR1 SGHTA, CDR2 FQGTGA. The CDR3 is 14 amino acids. Here the CDR3 DNA reads TGTGCCAGCAGCCTGGGACAGGGGGATCAGCCCCAGCATTTT. It yields the protein CASSLGQGDQPQHF.

CDR3 in DNA: TGTGCCAGTAGTATCATAGCGGGGGCCAGCACAGATACGCAGTATTTT. Translation: CASSIIAGASTDTQYF. The rearrangement joins TRBV19 to TRBJ2-3, with 9 bases matching TRBD2. Germline lookup yields CDR1 LNHDA and CDR2 SQIVND (reference sequence). The CDR3 has 16 residues. Losses at the gene ends were 3 bases for V and 0 bases for J; bases not matched to a gene: 4.

The chain employs TRBV18 and TRBJ2-1; possibly TRBD2 for D (6 bases). The CDR3 is 15 residues long. Per the germline V gene, CDR1 is KGHSH and CDR2 is LQKENI. V was clipped by 4 bases and J by 9 bases, with 19 bases between them. In DNA, the CDR3 is TGTGCCAGCTCACGCGACGGGGGAGCGGTAAGTGAGCAGTTCTTC. Its translation is CASSRDGGAVSEQFF.

The chain employs TRBV24-1 and TRBJ2-1; perhaps TRBD1 as D (5 bases). The germline V gene has CDR1 KGHDR and CDR2 SFDVKD. There are 13 residues in the CDR3. Between the trimmed V and J ends, which lost 4 bases and 10 bases, there was a span of 13 bases. This CDR3 reads CATSDPRAREQFF. The CDR3 DNA is TGTGCCACCAGTGACCCCAGGGCCCGGGAGCAGTTCTTC.

J is TRBJ2-7 and V is TRBV10-3; a weak D match, TRBD1 (5 bases). The CDR3 runs to 16 residues. V dropped 0 bases and J dropped 2 bases, with 14 bases sitting between them. The germline V gene has CDR1 ENHRY and CDR2 SYGVKD. The CDR3 nucleotides read TGTGCCATCAGTGAGTCAGGGGTCTCTAATACCTACGAGCAGTACTTC. Residues: CAISESGVSNTYEQYF.

In its sample, this clone was seen once. The CDR3 sequence: CASSPRIGTGGGEKLFF. The CDR3 bases are TGCGCCAGCAGCCCAAGAATCGGGACAGGGGGTGGTGAAAAACTGTTTTTT. The V call is TRBV4-1, the J call TRBJ1-4, with 11 bases lining up with TRBD1. The CDR3 runs 17 residues. Germline V lookup: CDR1 MGHRA, CDR2 YSYEKL. V shed 4 bases and J 7 bases; nucleotides not matched to a gene: 11.

The V call is TRBV3-1 (or the pseudogene TRBV3-2), the J call TRBJ1-2; 9 bases align to TRBD1. This CDR3 is built from 15 residues. CDR1 is LGHDT and CDR2 is YNNKEL in the germline V gene (reference sequence). J was trimmed by 2 bases and V by 6 bases; bases with no gene match: 7. This CDR3 is CASSWTGVTNYGYTF. In nucleotides, the CDR3 is TGTGCCAGCAGTTGGACAGGGGTCACGAACTATGGCTACACCTTC.